Following are 13 T cell receptor beta chains from one sample sequenced in a study of blood T cell repertoires in COVID-19. The protocol was immunoSEQ multiplex PCR, while the TCRdb copy is restricted to in-frame clones and leaves out a portion. The sample carries 200,000 to 250,000 clones, around 80% recorded once. The sample was peripheral blood. These receptors all stem from a woman in her forties with acute or convalescent COVID-19.

The V gene is TRBV18, the J gene TRBJ2-3, with TRBD2 identical over 11 bases. The J segment lost 0 bases and the V segment lost 3 bases, leaving 2 bases of the junction unmatched. The CDR3 is 16 residues long. Germline V CDR1 and CDR2: KGHSH, LQKENI. Here the CDR3 reads CASSPRLAGSTDTQYF. The CDR3 DNA reads TGTGCCAGCTCACCGCGACTAGCGGGGAGCACAGATACGCAGTATTTT. The full variable domain, its missing parts supplied by reference TRBV18 and TRBJ2-3, is NAGVMQNPRHLVRRRGQEARLRCSPMKGHSHVYWYRQLPEEGLKFMVYLQKENIIDESGMPKERFSAEFPKEGPSILRIQQVVRGDSAAYFCASSPRLAGSTDTQYFGPGTRLTVL.

The chain links TRBV7-2 to TRBJ2-5, with D possibly TRBD2 on 6 matching bases. Trimming cost V 3 bases and J 3 bases, with 8 bases left between them. The CDR3 runs 13 residues. Germline loops: CDR1 SGHTA, CDR2 FQGNSA. Here the CDR3 DNA reads TGTGCCAGCAGCTTTACGGGAGAAGAGACCCAGTACTTC. Its protein is CASSFTGEETQYF.

This clone was observed once. The chain is built from TRBV29-1 and TRBJ2-7; 10 positions match TRBD1. V gave up 7 bases and J gave up 7 bases; unmatched junction bases: 4. The germline V gene encodes CDR1 SQVTM and CDR2 ANQGSEA. The CDR3 runs 11 residues. The CDR3 region has the DNA TGCAGCGCGACAGGGGGCTGGGAGCAGTACTTC. This translates into CSATGGWEQYF.

V is TRBV7-3 and J is TRBJ2-2, with D tentatively TRBD2 (5 bases). Trimming took 0 bases from V and 3 from J, leaving 5 bases between them. CDR3 length: 14 amino acids. In germline, CDR1 is SGHTA, CDR2 FQGTGA. The CDR3 sequence: CASSLTRDTGELFF. For the CDR3, the DNA is TGTGCCAGCAGCTTAACGCGGGACACCGGGGAGCTGTTTTTT.

The J gene is TRBJ2-7, the V gene TRBV12-3 or TRBV12-4; no definite D call. V was clipped by 5 bases and J by 7 bases, with 9 bases between them. The CDR3 is made up of 11 amino acids. For the CDR3, the DNA is TGTGCCAGCAGTCCCGGTCGGGAGCAGTACTTC. This codes for CASSPGREQYF.

The V call is TRBV24-1, the J call TRBJ2-3; weak D call: TRBD1 (6 bases). Trimming took 9 bases from V and 4 from J, leaving 13 bases between them. Per germline, CDR1 KGHDR and CDR2 SFDVKD. The CDR3 covers 13 residues. The CDR3: CATPRGGPDTQYF. In nucleotides, the CDR3 is TGTGCCACCCCCCGTGGGGGCCCAGATACGCAGTATTTT.

The rearrangement joins TRBV5-6 to TRBJ1-2, with D uncertain. The CDR3 totals 14 residues. In germline, CDR1 is SGHDT, CDR2 YYEEEE. Trimming took off 0 bases at V and 4 bases at J, with 10 bases between the two ends. The CDR3 DNA reads as TGTGCCAGCAGCTTGGCCAGGCCTATCTATGGCTACACCTTC. It translates to CASSLARPIYGYTF.

The chain recombines TRBV18 with TRBJ1-2; no clear D. V dropped 4 bases and J dropped 6 bases, with 15 bases sitting between them. The CDR3 covers 14 residues. Germline-derived CDR1 and CDR2 are KGHSH and LQKENI. CDR3 loop: CASSRPLNLDGYTF. The DNA of the CDR3 is TGTGCCAGCTCACGACCACTTAACTTAGATGGCTACACCTTC.

The chain has TRBV5-1 and TRBJ2-2; 8 nucleotides line up with TRBD2. This CDR3 spans 16 amino acids. Germline V gives CDR1 SGHRS, CDR2 YFSETQ. J was trimmed by 7 bases and V by 2 bases; bases with no gene match: 10. The CDR3 protein is CASSLDLSGSFGELFF. In DNA, the CDR3 is TGCGCCAGCAGCTTAGATCTGAGCGGGAGTTTCGGGGAGCTGTTTTTT.

V gene TRBV15 combines with J gene TRBJ2-7, with D tentatively TRBD2 (6 bases). The CDR3 has 15 residues. Trimming shortened V by 0 bases and J by 0 bases, and 9 bases separated the two germline ends. CDR1 is LNHNV, CDR2 YYDKDF, per germline (reference sequence). The CDR3 loop reads CATSREGGSSYEQYF. DNA for the CDR3: TGTGCCACCAGCAGAGAGGGGGGTAGCTCCTACGAGCAGTACTTC.

CDR3 region: CASSLAPGTGPLGYTF. DNA for the CDR3: TGTGCCAGCAGCTTAGCGCCTGGGACAGGCCCTTTGGGCTACACCTTC. The chain employs TRBV7-9 and TRBJ1-2; the match to TRBD1 covers 8 bases. V shed 0 bases and J 8 bases; nucleotides not matched to a gene: 11. The CDR3 length is 16 residues. The V gene's germline CDR1 is SEHNR and CDR2 FQNEAQ (reference sequence).

The chain joins TRBV6-5 to TRBJ1-5, with TRBD1 matching over 8 bases. This CDR3 has 14 residues. The J segment lost 4 bases and the V segment lost 8 bases, leaving 7 bases of the junction unmatched. The germline V gene has CDR1 MNHEY and CDR2 SVGAGI. The CDR3 DNA reads TGTGCCAGCCTCTGGACAGGGTCGAATCAGCCCCAGCATTTT. Encoded protein: CASLWTGSNQPQHF.

V is TRBV6-5 and J is TRBJ1-5, with TRBD1 matching 10 bases. Germline-derived CDR1 and CDR2 are MNHEY and SVGAGI. The CDR3 totals 14 residues. V trimming: 6 bases; J trimming: 4 bases; junction bases outside the gene matches: 3. CDR3 in DNA: TGTGCCAGCAGCGGACAGGGGGTAAATCAGCCCCAGCATTTT. Its translation: CASSGQGVNQPQHF.